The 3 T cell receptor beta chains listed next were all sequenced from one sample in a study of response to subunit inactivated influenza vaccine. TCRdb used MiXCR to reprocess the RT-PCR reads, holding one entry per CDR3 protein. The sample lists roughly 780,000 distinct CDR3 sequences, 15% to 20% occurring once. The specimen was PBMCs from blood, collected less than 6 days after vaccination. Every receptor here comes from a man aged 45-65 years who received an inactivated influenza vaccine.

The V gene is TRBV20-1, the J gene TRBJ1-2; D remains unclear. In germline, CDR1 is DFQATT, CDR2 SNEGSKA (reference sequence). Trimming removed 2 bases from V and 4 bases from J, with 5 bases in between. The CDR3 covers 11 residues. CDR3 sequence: CSARQAYGYTF. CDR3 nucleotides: TGCAGTGCTAGACAGGCCTATGGCTACACCTTC.

CDR3 loop: CSASDRGNTDTQYF. In DNA form, the CDR3 reads TGCAGTGCTAGTGACCGGGGGAACACAGATACGCAGTATTTT. This sequence joins TRBV20-1 and TRBJ2-3; D perhaps matches TRBD2 (6 bases). The CDR3 contains 14 residues. The germline V gene encodes CDR1 DFQATT and CDR2 SNEGSKA (reference sequence). V lost 3 bases, J lost 2 bases, and 12 bases lay in between.

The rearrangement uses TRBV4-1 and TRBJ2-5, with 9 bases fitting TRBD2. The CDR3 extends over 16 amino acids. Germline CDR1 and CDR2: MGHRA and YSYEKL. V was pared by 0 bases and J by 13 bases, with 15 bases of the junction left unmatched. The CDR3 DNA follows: TGCGCCAGCAGCCAAGATCGATCCAGCGGGGGGTCCCCATGGTACTTC. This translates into CASSQDRSSGGSPWYF.